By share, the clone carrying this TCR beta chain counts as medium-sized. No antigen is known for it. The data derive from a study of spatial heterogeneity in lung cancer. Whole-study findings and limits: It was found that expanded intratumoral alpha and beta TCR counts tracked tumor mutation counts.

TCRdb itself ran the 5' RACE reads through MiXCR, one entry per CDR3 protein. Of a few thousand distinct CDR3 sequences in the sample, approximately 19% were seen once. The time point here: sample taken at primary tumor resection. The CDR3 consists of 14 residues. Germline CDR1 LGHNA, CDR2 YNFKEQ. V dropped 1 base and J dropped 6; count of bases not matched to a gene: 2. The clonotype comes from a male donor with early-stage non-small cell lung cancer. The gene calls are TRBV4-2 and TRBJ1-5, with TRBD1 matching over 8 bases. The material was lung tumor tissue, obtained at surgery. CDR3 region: CASSQGTGSQPQHF. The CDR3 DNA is TGTGCCAGCAGCCAAGGGACAGGGAGTCAGCCCCAGCATTTT.